The 5 T cell receptor beta chains reported below all come from one sample, sequenced in a study of cytomegalovirus exposure and HLA in healthy donors (dated by TCRdb to 2015 to 2018). The library was prepared using the immunoSEQ multiplex PCR assay. The multiplex PCR relied on a mix of 60 forward primers for TCR Vbeta segments and 13 reverse primers for TCR Jbeta segments. TCRdb mirrors the immuneACCESS table, restricted to in-frame sequences. Some clones are absent from its copies; in checked studies, under half trace to an unresolved V gene, and the reason for the others is unknown. The sample table shows 100,000 or so clones, and approximately 80% are seen once. Over 9.5% of the sample is in the top ten clones. The specimen sequenced was PBMCs. Source of these receptors: a man in his forties or fifties in good health and CMV-seropositive.

This chain uses TRBV6-5 with TRBJ1-1; TRBD1 might be the D (5 bases). This CDR3 has 14 residues. The germline gives CDR1 MNHEY, CDR2 SVGAGI. The V gene lost 0 bases and the J gene lost 5 bases, with 10 bases spanning the gap. The CDR3 coding sequence is TGTGCCAGCAGTTACTCTCGGGGGGAAACTGAAGCTTTCTTT. Translated: CASSYSRGETEAFF.

The rearrangement uses TRBV4-1 and TRBJ2-6, with D possibly matching TRBD1 (5 bases). With 2 bases removed from V and 4 bases from J, the gap between germline ends came to 15 bases. The CDR3 totals 17 residues. Germline CDR1 is MGHRA and CDR2 is YSYEKL. Here the CDR3 reads CASSQSRRRTGANVLTF. The CDR3 nucleotides are TGCGCCAGCAGCCAAAGTAGAAGGCGGACAGGGGCCAACGTCCTGACTTTC.

The chain couples TRBV5-8 to TRBJ2-7; D might be TRBD2 (5 bases). Germline loops: CDR1 SGHTS, CDR2 YDEGEE. This CDR3 spans 14 amino acids. The ends were cut back, 1 base at V and 3 bases at J, with 11 bases in the middle. The chain's CDR3 is CASSLIRGLYEQYF. The CDR3 DNA is TGTGCCAGCAGCTTGATCCGAGGGCTCTACGAGCAGTACTTC.

The rearrangement joins TRBV6-5 to TRBJ2-7, with no clear D. V was trimmed by 0 bases and J by 2 bases, leaving 8 bases between them. Germline V gives CDR1 MNHEY, CDR2 SVGAGI. The CDR3 totals 14 residues. The CDR3 reads CASSYSPQAYEQYF. The DNA of the CDR3 is TGTGCCAGCAGTTACTCTCCCCAGGCCTACGAGCAGTACTTC.

This clone has only a few counts. The chain joins TRBV6-4 to TRBJ1-5, with TRBD1 matching over 8 bases. CDR1 and CDR2 (germline): MRHNA, SNTAGT. This CDR3 is 16 amino acids long. The junction had 10 bases not matched to a gene; V was cut back by 5 bases and J by 4 bases. The CDR3 reads CASSTGQEAFNQPQHF. The CDR3 DNA reads TGTGCCAGCAGTACGGGACAGGAGGCTTTTAATCAGCCCCAGCATTTT.